This TCR beta chain was captured by sequencing in a study of shared clonotypes between healthy human individuals (dated by TCRdb to about 2020). A note on the overall study: The cohort included three men and two women between 18 and 49 years of age. For each donor, CD4 naive and CD4 memory were each given three plates, CD8 naive was given two plates, and CD8 memory was given one plate. To estimate repertoire size and how much clonotypes are shared between individuals, the study performed deep sequencing of blood TCR repertoires from five healthy adults. Per donor, leukapheresis produced somewhere between about 0.8 and 9 billion PBMCs. To increase sequencing depth and limit assay-specific biases, TCR repertoire library preparation and sequencing were carried out by different laboratories using diverse techniques. The full study reports these points: Around 5.4% of naive CD4, around 3.6% of naive CD8, 2.3% of memory CD4, and around 0.42% of memory CD8 clonotypes were shared across several donors. Based on pairwise subsampling, the degree of clonotype sharing among donors was expected to be affected by sequencing depth. Because the study included only a small number of donors, the genetic and exposure-history diversity represented was limited. Rarefaction of sorted-subset datasets indicated incomplete sequencing despite the large sequencing depth. Sampling was limited to blood, and TCR repertoires in tissue likely differ from TCR repertoires in blood. Compared with non-shared clonotypes, clonotypes shared by all four sorted-subset donors had higher generation probabilities. Larger estimated clonotype richness was generally found for naive subsets than for memory subsets.

The CDR3 has 14 amino acids, counting the end cysteine and phenylalanine. This entry keeps only the CDR3 DNA: 42 bases, framed from base 1. Taken from the germline V gene, the CDR1 and CDR2 loops are SGDLS and YYNGEE. V is cut back by 8 bases and J by 5 bases, with 7 bases in the junction unmatched. Details on this clone: Its antigen is currently not known. Base qualities are not provided; no much larger clone lies one nucleotide away.

The donors were healthy, HIV-negative adults who had no recently reported acute infections or vaccinations. Every donor was a Caucasian adult living in Nashville, Tennessee, USA. CD4+ T cells were enriched by magnetic negative selection, after which naive cells were positively selected on CD45RA and the negative fraction was taken as the memory subset. Blood was collected by leukapheresis, and PBMCs were isolated by Ficoll-Histopaque density gradient centrifugation and then cryopreserved in liquid nitrogen vapor phase. Analytical flow cytometry was used to check the purity and quantity of every magnetically sorted T cell population. Genomic DNA was isolated from each sorted fraction and quantified by UV absorbance on a Nanodrop 2000c. Using the deep immunoSEQ assay, TCR CDR3 regions were amplified from genomic DNA by multiplex PCR. Genomic DNA extracted from each cell subset was distributed evenly over all wells of several immunoSEQ 96-well plates, and each plate served as one replicate. For sorted subsets, around 200 ng genomic DNA, equal to tens of thousands of T cell genomes, was loaded into each replicate PCR. The purified libraries were quantified using a Qubit 3.0 fluorometer, sized with a Bioanalyzer 2100, and then quantified again using the KAPA Library Quantification kit. A separate single-read 150-cycle Illumina NextSeq 550 flow cell was used to sequence each immunoSEQ 96-well plate. From the authors' description of their analysis: The immunoSEQ output contained only junctional sequences without quality scores, so filtering could not match that applied to full-length reads. Sequences were annotated with PyIR, a Python wrapper for IgBLAST v1.9, using IMGT germline references to assign V/J genes and CDR3. Reads were filtered out if the reads had weak V/J assignments (E-value above 1e-6), no CDR3, stop codons, out-of-frame junctions, or ambiguous translated residues. V3J clonotypes were defined as sequences sharing the same inferred V gene, J gene, and CDR3 amino acid sequence. Percentage overlap between repertoires was computed as shared unique clonotypes divided by the size of the smaller repertoire. Richness of each repertoire was evaluated using RTK rarefaction, the Chao1 estimator, and Recon v2.1 estimates of unobserved clonotypes. Generation probabilities were computed with OLGA for all TCRbeta clonotypes obtained by the gDNA method from four donors. TCRdb obtained this table from immuneACCESS and retained in-frame rearrangements with V and J assigned. These tables miss some clones; where compared with another copy, unresolved V genes account for less than half of the shortfall, and the remainder is unexplained. V, J and clone size reflect that table, while D and trimming were determined from the DNA. The sample includes some 1.5 million clones, with roughly 95% observed a single time. Approximately 1.1% of the sample goes to the ten largest clones.

The chain joins TRBV9 to TRBJ2-2, with 9 bases aligning to TRBD1. Sequenced sample: naive CD4+ T cells sorted from blood. The cell subset or site label corresponds to: CD45RA+ positively selected. The clonotype comes from a man younger than 45 in good health. The CDR3 loop reads CASSGTGFTGELFF. The DNA is TGTGCCAGTAGTGGGACAGGGTTTACCGGGGAGCTGTTTTTT.